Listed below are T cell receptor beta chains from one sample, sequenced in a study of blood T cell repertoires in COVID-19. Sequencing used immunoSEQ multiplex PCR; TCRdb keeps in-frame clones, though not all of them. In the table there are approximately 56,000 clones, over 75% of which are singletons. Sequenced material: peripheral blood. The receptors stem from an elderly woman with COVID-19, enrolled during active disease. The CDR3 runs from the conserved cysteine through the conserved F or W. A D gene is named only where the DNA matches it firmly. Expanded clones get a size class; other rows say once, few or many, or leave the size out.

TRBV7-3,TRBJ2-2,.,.,CASSLGVNTGELFF,TGTGCCAGCAGCTTAGGAGTTAACACCGGGGAGCTGTTTTTT
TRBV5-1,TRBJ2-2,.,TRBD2,CASSLDLAGLELFF,TGCGCCAGCAGCTTGGACCTAGCGGGATTGGAGCTGTTTTTT
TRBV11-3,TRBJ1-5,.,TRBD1,CASSSTVLGTGFNQPQHF,TGTGCCAGCAGCTCAACAGTTTTAGGGACAGGGTTCAATCAGCCCCAGCATTTT
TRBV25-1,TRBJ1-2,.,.,CASSGLSNTGQKDGYTF,TGTGCCAGCAGTGGGTTAAGTAACACAGGGCAAAAGGACGGCTACACCTTC
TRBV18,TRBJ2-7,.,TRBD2,CASSPTSGGSYEQYF,TGTGCCAGCTCTCCGACTAGCGGGGGCTCCTACGAGCAGTACTTC
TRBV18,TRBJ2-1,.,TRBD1,CASSPGTGVRNEQFF,TGTGCCAGCTCACCAGGGACAGGGGTTCGGAATGAGCAGTTCTTC
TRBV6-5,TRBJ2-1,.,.,CASRVGRGEQFF,TGTGCCAGTAGGGTTGGAAGGGGTGAGCAGTTCTTC
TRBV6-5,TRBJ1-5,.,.,CATQRAVNSNQPQHF,TGTGCTACCCAGCGGGCGGTGAATAGCAATCAGCCCCAGCATTTT
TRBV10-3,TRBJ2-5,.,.,CAIGGRGQETQYF,TGTGCCATCGGCGGACGGGGACAAGAGACCCAGTACTTC
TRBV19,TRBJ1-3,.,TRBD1,CASRKTGTRNTIYF,TGTGCCAGTAGGAAGACAGGGACTCGAAACACCATATATTTT
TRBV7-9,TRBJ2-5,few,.,CASSLARAAQETQYF,TGTGCCAGCAGCTTAGCGCGGGCAGCCCAAGAGACCCAGTACTTC
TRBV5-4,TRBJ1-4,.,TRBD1,CASSSTGGDEKLFF,TGTGCCAGCAGCTCGACAGGGGGCGATGAAAAACTGTTTTTT
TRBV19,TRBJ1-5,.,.,CASSIAGGSNQPQHF,TGTGCCAGTAGTATAGCCGGGGGTAGCAATCAGCCCCAGCATTTT
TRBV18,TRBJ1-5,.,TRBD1,CASSSGQGFRQPQHF,TGTGCCAGCTCGTCGGGACAGGGGTTTCGCCAGCCCCAGCATTTT
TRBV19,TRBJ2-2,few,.,CASSIFQATSRGELFF,TGTGCCAGTAGTATTTTTCAGGCCACCTCTCGGGGGGAGCTGTTTTTT
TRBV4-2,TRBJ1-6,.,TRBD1,CASSQITQGLNSPLHF,TGTGCCAGCAGCCAAATCACACAGGGGCTTAATTCACCCCTCCACTTT
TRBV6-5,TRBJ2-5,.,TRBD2,CASSPGRVRGGTQYF,TGTGCCAGCAGTCCCGGCAGGGTCCGGGGGGGGACCCAGTACTTC
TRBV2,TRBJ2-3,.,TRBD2,CASSVGLAGVGDTQYF,TGTGCCAGCAGTGTGGGACTAGCGGGAGTTGGGGATACGCAGTATTTT
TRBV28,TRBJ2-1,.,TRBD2,CASSLDISGRWDEQFF,TGTGCCAGCAGTTTAGACATTAGCGGGAGATGGGATGAGCAGTTCTTC
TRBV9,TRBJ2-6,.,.,CASSVDPAGANVLTF,TGTGCCAGCAGCGTAGATCCCGCTGGGGCCAACGTCCTGACTTTC
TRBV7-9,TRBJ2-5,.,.,CASAHGQGGAQYF,TGTGCCAGCGCCCACGGACAGGGAGGGGCCCAGTACTTC
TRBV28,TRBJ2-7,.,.,CASSLGHEQYF,TGTGCCAGCAGTTTAGGGCACGAGCAGTACTTC
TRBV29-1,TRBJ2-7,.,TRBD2,CSAGTSGNYEQYF,TGCAGCGCCGGGACTAGCGGCAACTACGAGCAGTACTTC
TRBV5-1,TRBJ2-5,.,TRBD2,CASSLGLAGVQPRETQYF,TGCGCCAGCAGCTTGGGACTAGCGGGAGTCCAACCCCGGGAGACCCAGTACTTC
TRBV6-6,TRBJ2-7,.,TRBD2,CASSSTTSGTINEQYF,TGTGCCAGCAGTTCGACAACTAGCGGGACAATCAACGAGCAGTACTTC
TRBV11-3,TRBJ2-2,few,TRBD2,CASSLAPSGSNTGELFF,TGTGCCAGCAGCTTAGCCCCTAGCGGATCTAACACCGGGGAGCTGTTTTTT
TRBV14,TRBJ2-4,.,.,CASSQGIGQPGNIQYF,TGTGCCAGCAGCCAAGGTATTGGACAGCCGGGGAACATTCAGTACTTC
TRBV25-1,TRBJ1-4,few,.,CASSDWRTGEKLFF,TGTGCCAGCAGTGATTGGAGAACGGGTGAAAAACTGTTTTTT
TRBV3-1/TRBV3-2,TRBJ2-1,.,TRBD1,CASSQGAHRGNSYNEQFF,TGTGCCAGCAGCCAAGGAGCCCACAGGGGCAACTCCTACAATGAGCAGTTCTTC
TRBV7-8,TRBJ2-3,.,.,CASSLGARTDTQYF,TGTGCCAGCAGCTTAGGTGCGAGGACAGATACGCAGTATTTT
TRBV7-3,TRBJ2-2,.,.,CASSLRAREDSGELFF,TGTGCCAGCAGCTTAAGGGCCCGCGAGGACTCCGGGGAGCTGTTTTTT
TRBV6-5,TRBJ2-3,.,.,CASSYGQGWTQYF,TGTGCCAGCAGTTACGGGCAGGGGTGGACGCAGTATTTT
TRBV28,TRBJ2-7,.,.,CASSLVAGHGQYF,TGTGCCAGCAGTTTAGTTGCAGGGCACGGGCAGTACTTC
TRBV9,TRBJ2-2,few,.,CASSPGGNTGELFF,TGTGCCAGCAGCCCCGGGGGGAACACCGGGGAGCTGTTTTTT
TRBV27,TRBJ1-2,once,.,CASSGDKSYGYTF,TGTGCCAGCAGCGGGGACAAGAGCTATGGCTACACCTTC
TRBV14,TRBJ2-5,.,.,CASSHPRGRETQYF,TGTGCCAGCAGCCATCCTCGCGGTCGGGAGACCCAGTACTTC
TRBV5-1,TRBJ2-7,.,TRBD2,CASSAGRGYDEQYF,TGCGCCAGCAGCGCGGGGAGGGGCTACGACGAGCAGTACTTC
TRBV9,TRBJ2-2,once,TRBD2,CASSQSRTSGRADRTGELFF,TGTGCCAGCAGCCAGTCTAGGACTAGCGGGAGGGCCGATCGAACCGGGGAGCTGTTTTTT
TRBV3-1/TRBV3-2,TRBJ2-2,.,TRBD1,CASSSPWTGPTGELFF,TGTGCCAGCAGCTCTCCGTGGACAGGACCTACCGGGGAGCTGTTTTTT
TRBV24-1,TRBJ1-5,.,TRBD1,CATSASGQGASTAQHF,TGTGCCACCAGTGCCTCGGGACAGGGGGCCTCTACCGCCCAGCATTTT
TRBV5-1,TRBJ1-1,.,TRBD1,CASSYRTGAGFTEAFF,TGCGCCAGCAGCTATCGGACAGGGGCCGGATTCACTGAAGCTTTCTTT
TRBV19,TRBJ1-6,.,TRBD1,CASSLGQNNSPLHF,TGTGCCAGTAGTTTGGGACAGAATAATTCACCCCTCCACTTT
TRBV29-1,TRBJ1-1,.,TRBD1,CSVEALSGTGGWGTEAFF,TGCAGCGTTGAAGCCCTTTCCGGGACAGGGGGCTGGGGCACTGAAGCTTTCTTT
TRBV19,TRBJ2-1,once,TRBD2,CASTPGLAGGPWNEQFF,TGTGCCAGTACCCCGGGGCTAGCGGGAGGGCCTTGGAATGAGCAGTTCTTC
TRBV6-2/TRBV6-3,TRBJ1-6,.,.,CASSLWGQASSYNSPLHF,TGTGCCAGCAGTCTCTGGGGGCAGGCGAGCTCCTATAATTCACCCCTCCACTTT
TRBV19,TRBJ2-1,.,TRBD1,CASSPGTGKGEQFF,TGTGCCAGTAGCCCCGGGACAGGGAAGGGGGAGCAGTTCTTC